This note documents a single T cell receptor beta chain sequence. Its matching antigen is unknown. The sample's time point: week 5, during vaccination. What each vaccine dose contained was 300 ug of mutant IDH1 20-mer peptide, accompanied by topical imiquimod. Data came from immunoSEQ multiplex PCR; TCRdb stores just in-frame clones and leaves some out. The data show about 40,000 clones, approximately 90% seen once. The entry originates in a study of a mutant IDH1 vaccine in newly diagnosed glioma. Study details: Patients came in for eight vaccinations, in weeks 1, 3, 5, 7, 11, 15, 19 and 23. Vaccine dosing followed radiotherapy by 4-6 weeks, or accompanied temozolomide cycles. Treated patients were roughly 62% male, about 38% female, mean age about 41 years. Receipt of radiotherapy, temozolomide, or both preceded the study, and most received both.

CDR3 length equals 14 residues. V was cut by 2 bases and J by 2 bases, with 9 bases left in between. Germline-derived CDR1 and CDR2 are SGHNT and YYREEE (reference sequence). This material consisted of PBMCs, taken from a glioma patient whose treatment included an IDH1 peptide vaccine. This TCR came from a man over 45 with glioma. V gene TRBV5-4 combines with J gene TRBJ2-3, with D perhaps matching TRBD1 (6 bases). CDR3 nucleotide sequence: TGTGCCAGCAGCTTTACAGGGCCCACAGATACGCAGTATTTT. Protein sequence: CASSFTGPTDTQYF.